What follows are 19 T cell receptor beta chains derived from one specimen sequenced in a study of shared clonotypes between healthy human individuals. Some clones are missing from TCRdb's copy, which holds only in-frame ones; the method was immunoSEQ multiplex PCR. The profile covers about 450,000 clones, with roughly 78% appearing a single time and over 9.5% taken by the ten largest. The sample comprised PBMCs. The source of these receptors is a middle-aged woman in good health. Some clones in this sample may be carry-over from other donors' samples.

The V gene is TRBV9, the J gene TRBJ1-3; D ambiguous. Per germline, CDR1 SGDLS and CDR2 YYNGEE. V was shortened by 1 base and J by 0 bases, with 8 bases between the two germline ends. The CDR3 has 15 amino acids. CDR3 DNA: TGTGCCAGCAGCGTAACCCCACACTCTGGAAACACCATATATTTT. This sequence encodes CASSVTPHSGNTIYF.

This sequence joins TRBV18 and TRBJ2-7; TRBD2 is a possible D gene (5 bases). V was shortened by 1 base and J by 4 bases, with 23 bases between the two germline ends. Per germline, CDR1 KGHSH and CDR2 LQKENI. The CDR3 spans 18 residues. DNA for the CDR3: TGTGCCAGCTCACCACGGGTCACATTTAACGGGGTATTTTACGAGCAGTACTTC. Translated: CASSPRVTFNGVFYEQYF.

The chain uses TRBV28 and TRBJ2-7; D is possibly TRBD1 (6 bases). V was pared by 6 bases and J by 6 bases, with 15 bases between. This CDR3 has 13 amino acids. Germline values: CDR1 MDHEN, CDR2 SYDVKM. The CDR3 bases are TGTGCCAGCAGATTACAGGGTTTTGGCGAGCAGTACTTC. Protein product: CASRLQGFGEQYF.

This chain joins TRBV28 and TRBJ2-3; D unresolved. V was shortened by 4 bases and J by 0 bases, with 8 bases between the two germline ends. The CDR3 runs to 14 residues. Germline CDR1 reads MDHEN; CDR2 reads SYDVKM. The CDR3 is CASSSGFSTDTQYF. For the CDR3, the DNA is TGTGCCAGCAGTTCCGGGTTTAGCACAGATACGCAGTATTTT.

The CDR3 protein is CASSFTPGQGAEKLFF. CDR3 in DNA: TGTGCCAGCAGCTTCACCCCGGGACAGGGGGCGGAAAAACTGTTTTTT. This sequence joins TRBV7-8 and TRBJ1-4; 12 nucleotides match TRBD1. The J segment lost 8 bases and the V segment lost 3 bases, leaving 7 bases of the junction unmatched. The CDR3 contains 16 residues. Germline V lookup: CDR1 SGHVS, CDR2 FQNEAQ.

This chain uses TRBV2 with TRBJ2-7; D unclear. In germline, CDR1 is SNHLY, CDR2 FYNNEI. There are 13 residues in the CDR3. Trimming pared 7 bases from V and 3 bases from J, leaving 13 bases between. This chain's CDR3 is CASIRQDYYEQYF. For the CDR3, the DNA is TGTGCCAGCATCCGACAAGATTACTACGAGCAGTACTTC.

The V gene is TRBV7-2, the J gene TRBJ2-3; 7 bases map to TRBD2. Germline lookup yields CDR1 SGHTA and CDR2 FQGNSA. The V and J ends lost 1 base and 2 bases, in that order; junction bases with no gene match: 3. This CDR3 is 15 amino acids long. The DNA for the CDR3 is TGTGCCAGCAGCTTAGTTGCGGGGGACACAGATACGCAGTATTTT. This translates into CASSLVAGDTDTQYF.

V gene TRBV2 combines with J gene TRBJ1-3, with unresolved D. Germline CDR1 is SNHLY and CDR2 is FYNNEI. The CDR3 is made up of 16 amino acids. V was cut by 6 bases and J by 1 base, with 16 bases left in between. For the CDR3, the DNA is TGTGCCAGCAGATTTAAGATACTGGGTTCTGGAAACACCATATATTTT. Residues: CASRFKILGSGNTIYF.

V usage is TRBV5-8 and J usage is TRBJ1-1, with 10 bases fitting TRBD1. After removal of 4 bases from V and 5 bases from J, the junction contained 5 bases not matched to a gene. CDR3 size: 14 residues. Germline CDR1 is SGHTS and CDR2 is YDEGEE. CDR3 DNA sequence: TGTGCCAGCAGCAAAGGACAGGGGGTGACTGAAGCTTTCTTT. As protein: CASSKGQGVTEAFF.

In DNA, the CDR3 is TGTGCCAGCAGCTTGACTTGGGGTTACGATGAGCAGTTCTTC. Translation gives CASSLTWGYDEQFF. V gene TRBV5-5 combines with J gene TRBJ2-1, with D hard to call. CDR1 and CDR2 from the germline V gene are SGHKS and YYEKEE (reference sequence). This CDR3 spans 14 amino acids. Trimming cost V 1 base and J 8 bases, with 13 bases left between them.

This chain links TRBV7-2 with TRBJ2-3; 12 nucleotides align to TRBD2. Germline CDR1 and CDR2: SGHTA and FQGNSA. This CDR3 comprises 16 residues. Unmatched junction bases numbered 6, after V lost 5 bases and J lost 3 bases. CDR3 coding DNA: TGTGCCAGCAGCCTATCGACTAGCGGGAGAACAGATACGCAGTATTTT. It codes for CASSLSTSGRTDTQYF.

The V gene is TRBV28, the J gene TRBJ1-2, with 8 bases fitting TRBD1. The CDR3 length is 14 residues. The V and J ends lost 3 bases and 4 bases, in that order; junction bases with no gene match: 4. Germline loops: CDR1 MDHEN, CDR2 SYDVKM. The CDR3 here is CASSLNRGVYGYTF. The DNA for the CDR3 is TGTGCCAGCAGTTTGAACAGGGGGGTCTATGGCTACACCTTC.

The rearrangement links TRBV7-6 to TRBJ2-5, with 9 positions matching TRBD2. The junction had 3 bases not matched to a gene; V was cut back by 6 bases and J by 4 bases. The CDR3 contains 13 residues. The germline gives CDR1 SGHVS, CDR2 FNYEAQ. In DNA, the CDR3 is TGTGCCAGCAGACCTAGCGGGATAGAGACCCAGTACTTC. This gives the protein CASRPSGIETQYF.

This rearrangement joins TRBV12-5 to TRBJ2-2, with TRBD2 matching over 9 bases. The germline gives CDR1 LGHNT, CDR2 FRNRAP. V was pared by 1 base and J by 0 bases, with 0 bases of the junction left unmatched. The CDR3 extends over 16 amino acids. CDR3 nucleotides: TGTGCTAGTGGTTTGGCTAGCGGGACGAACACCGGGGAGCTGTTTTTT. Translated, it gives CASGLASGTNTGELFF. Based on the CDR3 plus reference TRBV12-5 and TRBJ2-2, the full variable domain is DARVTQTPRHKVTEMGQEVTMRCQPILGHNTVFWYRQTMMQGLELLAYFRNRAPLDDSGMPKDRFSAEMPDATLATLKIQPSEPRDSAVYFCASGLASGTNTGELFFGEGSRLTVL.

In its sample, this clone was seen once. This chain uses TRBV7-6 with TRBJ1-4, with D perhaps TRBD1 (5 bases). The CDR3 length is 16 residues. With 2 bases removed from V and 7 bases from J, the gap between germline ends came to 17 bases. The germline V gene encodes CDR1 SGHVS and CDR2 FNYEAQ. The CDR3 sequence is CASSLWGGREGEKLFF. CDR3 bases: TGTGCCAGCAGCTTATGGGGCGGCAGGGAGGGTGAAAAACTGTTTTTT.

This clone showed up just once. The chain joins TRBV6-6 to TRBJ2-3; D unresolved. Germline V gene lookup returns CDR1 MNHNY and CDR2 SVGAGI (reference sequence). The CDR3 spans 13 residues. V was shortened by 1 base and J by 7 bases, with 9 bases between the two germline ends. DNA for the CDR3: TGTGCCAGCAGTTACTTGCGCTCGTATACGCAGTATTTT. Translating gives CASSYLRSYTQYF.

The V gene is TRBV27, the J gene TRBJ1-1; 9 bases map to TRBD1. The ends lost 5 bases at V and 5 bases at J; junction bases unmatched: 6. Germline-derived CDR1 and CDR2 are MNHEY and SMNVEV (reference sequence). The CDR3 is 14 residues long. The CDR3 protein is CASSLTGGRTEAFF. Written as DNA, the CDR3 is TGTGCCAGCAGTCTGACAGGGGGTAGGACTGAAGCTTTCTTT.

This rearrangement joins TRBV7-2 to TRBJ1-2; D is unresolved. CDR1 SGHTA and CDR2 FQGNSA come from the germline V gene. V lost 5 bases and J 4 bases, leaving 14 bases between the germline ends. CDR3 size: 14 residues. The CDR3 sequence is CASSSSVPSYGYTF. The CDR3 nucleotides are TGTGCCAGCAGCAGCAGTGTTCCAAGCTATGGCTACACCTTC.

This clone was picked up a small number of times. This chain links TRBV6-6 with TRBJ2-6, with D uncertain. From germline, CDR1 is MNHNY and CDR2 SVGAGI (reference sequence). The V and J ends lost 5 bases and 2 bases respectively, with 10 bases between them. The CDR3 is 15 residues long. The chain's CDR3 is CASSDPLPGANVLTF. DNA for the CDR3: TGTGCCAGCAGTGATCCCTTGCCTGGGGCCAACGTCCTGACTTTC.